A single sample gave rise to the 7 T cell receptor beta chains below, sequenced in a study of regulatory T cells in long-lasting Graves disease. HTBI primers from iRepertoire and Arm-PCR of CDR3 regions yielded the TCR beta libraries. In TCRdb, the multiplex PCR reads were re-called with MiXCR into one record per CDR3 protein. The sample has 350,000 to 500,000 distinct CDR3 sequences, approximately 22% seen once; the top ten hold roughly an eighth. Time point of the sample: persistent/refractory GD, antithyroid drugs over 5 years with positive TRAb. With RNA extracted from PBMCs as input, the TCR library was made. This specimen consisted of peripheral blood mononuclear cells (PBMCs), obtained when the disease was refractory, from a patient treated with antithyroid drugs. The source is a female donor with Graves disease.

This clonotype was observed at least ten times. This chain connects TRBV28 to TRBJ1-5; D is undetermined. The V gene's germline CDR1 is MDHEN and CDR2 SYDVKM. V was trimmed by 4 bases and J by 2 bases, leaving 12 bases between them. The CDR3 runs to 15 residues. The CDR3 sequence: CASSSSRKGNQPQHF. CDR3 coding DNA: TGTGCCAGCAGTTCCTCCCGGAAGGGCAATCAGCCCCAGCATTTT.

The table lists this clonotype with many counts. The gene calls are TRBV9 and TRBJ2-7; the match to TRBD1 covers 7 bases. Germline V gene data show CDR1 as SGDLS and CDR2 as YYNGEE. After removal of 3 bases from V and 2 bases from J, the junction contained 5 bases not matched to a gene. This CDR3 is 14 amino acids long. The CDR3 sequence is CASSDTGTAYEQYF. The CDR3 DNA reads as TGTGCCAGCAGCGATACCGGGACAGCCTACGAGCAGTACTTC.

The chain carries TRBV2 and TRBJ1-3; the D is unclear. V was cut by 0 bases and J by 5 bases, with 17 bases left in between. Germline CDR1 reads SNHLY; CDR2 reads FYNNEI. The CDR3 has 17 residues. The CDR3 DNA reads as TGTGCCAGCAGTGAAGCGACCCAGAATGCCAAGAGAAACACCATATATTTT. Protein sequence: CASSEATQNAKRNTIYF.

J is TRBJ2-5 and V is TRBV19, with a tentative D call TRBD1 (6 bases). V shed 1 base and J shed 5 bases, with 8 bases lying between them. The CDR3 extends over 13 amino acids. Germline V lookup: CDR1 LNHDA, CDR2 SQIVND (reference sequence). CDR3: CASSIAGDETQYF. CDR3 nucleotides: TGTGCCAGTAGTATAGCAGGGGATGAGACCCAGTACTTC.

This chain uses TRBV27 with TRBJ2-2; D uncertain. Germline V gene lookup returns CDR1 MNHEY and CDR2 SMNVEV (reference sequence). Trimming pared 3 bases from V and 4 bases from J, leaving 18 bases between. The CDR3 length is 17 residues. The CDR3 region is CASSFSLSRRVTGELFF. The CDR3 bases are TGTGCCAGCAGTTTCTCTCTTTCTCGGCGAGTCACCGGGGAGCTGTTTTTT.

The chain has TRBV24-1 and TRBJ2-3; 10 bases align to TRBD2. The CDR3 totals 16 residues. J lost 2 bases, V lost 4 bases, and 5 bases had no gene match. The V gene's germline CDR1 is KGHDR and CDR2 SFDVKD. The CDR3 nucleotides are TGTGCCACCAGTGACTACGGACTAGCGGACACAGATACGCAGTATTTT. Amino acid sequence: CATSDYGLADTDTQYF.

This clonotype was detected ten times or more. J is TRBJ2-1 and V is TRBV2, with D perhaps TRBD1 (6 bases). The germline V gene encodes CDR1 SNHLY and CDR2 FYNNEI. The CDR3 contains 12 residues. The V end was cut by 7 bases, the J end by 8 bases, with 12 bases between. CDR3 DNA sequence: TGTGCCAGCAATAAGGGGGTCTATGAGCAGTTCTTC. Its translation: CASNKGVYEQFF.